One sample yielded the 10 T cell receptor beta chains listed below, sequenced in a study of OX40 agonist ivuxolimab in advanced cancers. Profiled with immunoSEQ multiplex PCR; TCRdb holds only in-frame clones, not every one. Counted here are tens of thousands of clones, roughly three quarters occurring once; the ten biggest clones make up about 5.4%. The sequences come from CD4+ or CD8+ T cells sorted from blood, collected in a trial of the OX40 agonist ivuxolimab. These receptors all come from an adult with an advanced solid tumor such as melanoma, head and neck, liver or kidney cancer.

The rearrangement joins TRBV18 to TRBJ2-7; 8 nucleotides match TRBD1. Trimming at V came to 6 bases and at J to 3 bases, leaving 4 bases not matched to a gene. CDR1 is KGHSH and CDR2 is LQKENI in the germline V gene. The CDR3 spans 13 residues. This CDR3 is CASSPTGVYEQYF. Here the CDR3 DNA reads TGTGCCAGCTCGCCGACAGGGGTCTACGAGCAGTACTTC.

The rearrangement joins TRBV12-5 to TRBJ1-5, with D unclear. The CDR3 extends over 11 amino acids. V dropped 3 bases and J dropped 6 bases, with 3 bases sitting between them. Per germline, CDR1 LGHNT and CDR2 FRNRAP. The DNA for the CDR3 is TGTGCTAGTGGTTTAGGTCAGCCCCAGCATTTT. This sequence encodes CASGLGQPQHF.

The CDR3 coding sequence is TGCGCCAGCAGCCAAGGGCCGGAAAAGTCAACTAATGAAAAACTGTTTTTT. Protein product: CASSQGPEKSTNEKLFF. The chain has TRBV4-1 and TRBJ1-4, with no clear D. Germline lookup yields CDR1 MGHRA and CDR2 YSYEKL. The CDR3 contains 17 residues. Trimming left V 1 base short and J 0 bases short, with 12 bases between.

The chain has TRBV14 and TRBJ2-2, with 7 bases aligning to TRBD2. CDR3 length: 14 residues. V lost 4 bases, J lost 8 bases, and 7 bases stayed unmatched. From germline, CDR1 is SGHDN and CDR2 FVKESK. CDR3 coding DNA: TGTGCCAGCAGCCTCGGACTAGTCGCAGGGGAGCTGTTTTTT. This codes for CASSLGLVAGELFF.

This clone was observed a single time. CDR3 amino acids: CASSLSRGYQETQYF. The CDR3 bases are TGTGCCAGCTCACTAAGTCGGGGGTACCAAGAGACCCAGTACTTC. V usage is TRBV18 and J usage is TRBJ2-5, with a possible D match to TRBD2 (6 bases). Per the germline V gene, CDR1 is KGHSH and CDR2 is LQKENI. The V gene lost 4 bases and the J gene lost 0 bases, with 12 bases spanning the gap. This CDR3 region has 15 residues.

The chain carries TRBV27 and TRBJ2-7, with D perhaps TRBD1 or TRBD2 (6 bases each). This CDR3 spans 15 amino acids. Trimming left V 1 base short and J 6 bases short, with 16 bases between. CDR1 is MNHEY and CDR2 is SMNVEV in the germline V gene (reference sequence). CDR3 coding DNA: TGTGCCAGCAGTTTATTTGGGGGGCGAGTATCCGAGCAGTACTTC. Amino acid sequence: CASSLFGGRVSEQYF.

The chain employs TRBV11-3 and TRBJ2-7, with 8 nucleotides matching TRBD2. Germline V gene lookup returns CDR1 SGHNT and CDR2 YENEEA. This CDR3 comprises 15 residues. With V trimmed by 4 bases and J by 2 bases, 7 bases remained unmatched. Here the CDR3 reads CASSYGAGGAYEQYF. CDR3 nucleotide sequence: TGTGCCAGCAGCTACGGGGCGGGAGGCGCCTACGAGCAGTACTTC.

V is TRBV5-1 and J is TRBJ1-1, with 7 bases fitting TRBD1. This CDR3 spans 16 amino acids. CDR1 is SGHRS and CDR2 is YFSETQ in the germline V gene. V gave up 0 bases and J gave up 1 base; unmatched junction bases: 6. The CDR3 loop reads CASSLGQGEGNTEAFF. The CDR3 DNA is TGCGCCAGCAGCTTGGGACAGGGAGAGGGGAACACTGAAGCTTTCTTT.

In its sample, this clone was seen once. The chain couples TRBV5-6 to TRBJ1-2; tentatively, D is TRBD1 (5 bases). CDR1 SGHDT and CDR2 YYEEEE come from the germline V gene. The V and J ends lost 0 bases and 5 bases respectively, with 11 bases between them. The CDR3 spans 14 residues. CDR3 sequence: CASSLVGDPYGYTF. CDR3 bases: TGTGCCAGCAGCTTGGTAGGGGACCCATATGGCTACACCTTC.

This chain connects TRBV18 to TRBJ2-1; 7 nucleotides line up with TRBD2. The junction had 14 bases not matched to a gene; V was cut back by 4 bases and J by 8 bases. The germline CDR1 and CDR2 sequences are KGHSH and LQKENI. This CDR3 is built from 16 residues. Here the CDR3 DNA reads TGTGCCAGCTCACTGGGACTCGCGGGAGACGCGGATGAGCAGTTCTTC. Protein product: CASSLGLAGDADEQFF.